This T cell receptor (beta chain) originates from a study of blood T cell repertoires in COVID-19. Study details: Specimens from acute and convalescent COVID-19 originated in the United States, Italy and Spain. The analysed material was cDNA or gDNA that came from T cells, B-cell-depleted T cells, or PBMCs.

In the authors' methods: Estimation of nucleated cell counts relied on the amplification of reference gene primers. Produced via immunoSEQ multiplex PCR; TCRdb's table is partial and in-frame only. V, J and clone size are those of that table, while D and trimming were read from the DNA. The repertoire consists of under 200,000 clones, with 70% to 90% occurring once and the leading ten covering more than 8%. This CDR3 has 15 residues. The V and J ends lost 4 bases and 3 bases, in that order; junction bases with no gene match: 7. CDR1 and CDR2 from the germline V gene are SGHRS and YFSETQ. The J gene is TRBJ2-1, the V gene TRBV5-1, with TRBD2 matching over 7 bases. Sequenced material: peripheral blood. This receptor was identified in a woman older than 75 with acute or convalescent COVID-19. The CDR3 loop is CASSPQLAGYNEQFF. The CDR3 DNA follows: TGCGCCAGCAGCCCCCAGTTAGCGGGCTACAATGAGCAGTTCTTC.